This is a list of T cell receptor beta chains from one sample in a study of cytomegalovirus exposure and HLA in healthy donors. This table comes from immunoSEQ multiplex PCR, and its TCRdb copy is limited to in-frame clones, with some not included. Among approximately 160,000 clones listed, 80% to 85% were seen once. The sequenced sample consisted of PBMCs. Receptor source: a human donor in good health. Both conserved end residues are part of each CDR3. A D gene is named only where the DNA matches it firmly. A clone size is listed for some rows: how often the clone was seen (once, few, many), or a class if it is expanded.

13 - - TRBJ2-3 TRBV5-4 CASRAGATNTQYF TGTGCCAGCAGGGCTGGGGCGACGAATACGCAGTATTTT
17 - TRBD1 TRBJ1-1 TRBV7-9 CASSPQKMTGVNTEAFF TGTGCCAGCAGCCCCCAGAAGATGACAGGGGTGAACACTGAAGCTTTCTTT
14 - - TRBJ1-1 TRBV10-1 CASGTGLGDTEAFF TGCGCCAGCGGTACAGGGTTGGGCGACACTGAAGCTTTCTTT
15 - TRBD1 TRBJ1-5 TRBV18 CASSPGTGNDQPQHF TGTGCCAGCTCACCGGGGACAGGGAACGACCAGCCCCAGCATTTT
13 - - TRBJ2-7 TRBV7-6 CASSWGQIYEQYF TGTGCCAGCAGCTGGGGACAAATTTACGAGCAGTACTTC
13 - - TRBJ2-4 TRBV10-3 CAIGRVAKNIQYF TGTGCCATCGGCAGGGTGGCCAAAAACATTCAGTACTTC
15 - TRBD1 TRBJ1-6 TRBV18 CASSPSTGVDSPLHF TGTGCCAGCTCACCGTCGACAGGGGTAGACTCACCCCTCCACTTT
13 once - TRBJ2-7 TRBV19 CASSSRAALEQYF TGTGCCAGTAGTTCCAGGGCAGCCCTCGAGCAGTACTTC
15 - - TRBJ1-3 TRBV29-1 CSALAQRGLLNTIYF TGCAGCGCCTTGGCCCAGCGGGGGCTTTTAAACACCATATATTTT
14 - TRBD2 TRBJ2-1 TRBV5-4 CASSLEGGGGVQFF TGTGCCAGCAGCTTGGAAGGCGGCGGGGGAGTGCAGTTCTTC
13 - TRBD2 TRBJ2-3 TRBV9 CASSGGGLEGQYF TGTGCCAGCAGCGGGGGGGGACTGGAGGGGCAGTATTTT
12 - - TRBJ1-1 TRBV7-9 CASSFSDTEAFF TGTGCCAGCAGCTTCTCGGACACTGAAGCTTTCTTT
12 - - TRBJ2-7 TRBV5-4 CASSSSSYEQYF TGTGCCAGCAGCTCTTCTTCCTACGAGCAGTACTTC
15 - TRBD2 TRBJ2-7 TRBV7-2 CASSLKAGASYEQYF TGTGCCAGCAGCTTAAAAGCGGGGGCCTCCTACGAGCAGTACTTC